Detailed here is one TCR beta chain. Its antigen remains unidentified. The sample comes from a study of long-term antiretroviral therapy in people with HIV. Study conclusions and caveats: Narrower CDR3 length ranges marked HIV repertoires relative to controls.

It was version v3.0 of the immunoSEQ assay that was run at survey level. The method was immunoSEQ multiplex PCR; TCRdb's version includes in-frame clones alone and lacks a portion of them. This table holds roughly 30,000 clones, 75% to 90% found once. CDR1 is SGHRS, CDR2 YFSETQ, per germline. The length of the CDR3 is 15 residues. V was shortened by 1 base and J by 4 bases, with 11 bases between the two germline ends. The receptor comes from a man between 18 and 29 years old with HIV. This rearrangement joins TRBV5-1 to TRBJ2-2; D gene uncertain. The sequenced sample was unsorted PBMCs, obtained 0.8 years before starting antiretroviral therapy. In nucleotides, the CDR3 is TGCGCCAGCAGCTTGAAAGGGCCGGGCACCGGGGAGCTGTTTTTT. It specifies CASSLKGPGTGELFF.